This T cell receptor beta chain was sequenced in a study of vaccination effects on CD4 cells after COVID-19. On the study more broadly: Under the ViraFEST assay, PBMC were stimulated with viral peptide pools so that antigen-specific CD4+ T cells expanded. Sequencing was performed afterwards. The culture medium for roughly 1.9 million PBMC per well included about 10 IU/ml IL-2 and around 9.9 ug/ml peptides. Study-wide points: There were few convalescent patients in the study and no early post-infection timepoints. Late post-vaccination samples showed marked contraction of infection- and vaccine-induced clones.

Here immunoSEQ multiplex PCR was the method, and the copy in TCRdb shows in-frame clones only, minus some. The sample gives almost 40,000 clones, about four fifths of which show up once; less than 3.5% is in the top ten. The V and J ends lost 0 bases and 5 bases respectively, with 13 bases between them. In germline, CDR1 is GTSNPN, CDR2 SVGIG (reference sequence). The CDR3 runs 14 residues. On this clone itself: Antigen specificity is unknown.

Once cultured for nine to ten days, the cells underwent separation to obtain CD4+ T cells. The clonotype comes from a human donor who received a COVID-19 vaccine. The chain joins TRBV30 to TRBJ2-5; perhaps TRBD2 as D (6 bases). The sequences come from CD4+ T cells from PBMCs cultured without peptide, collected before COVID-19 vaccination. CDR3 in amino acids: CAWSVGSGGETQYF. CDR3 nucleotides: TGTGCCTGGAGTGTAGGTAGCGGAGGGGAGACCCAGTACTTC.